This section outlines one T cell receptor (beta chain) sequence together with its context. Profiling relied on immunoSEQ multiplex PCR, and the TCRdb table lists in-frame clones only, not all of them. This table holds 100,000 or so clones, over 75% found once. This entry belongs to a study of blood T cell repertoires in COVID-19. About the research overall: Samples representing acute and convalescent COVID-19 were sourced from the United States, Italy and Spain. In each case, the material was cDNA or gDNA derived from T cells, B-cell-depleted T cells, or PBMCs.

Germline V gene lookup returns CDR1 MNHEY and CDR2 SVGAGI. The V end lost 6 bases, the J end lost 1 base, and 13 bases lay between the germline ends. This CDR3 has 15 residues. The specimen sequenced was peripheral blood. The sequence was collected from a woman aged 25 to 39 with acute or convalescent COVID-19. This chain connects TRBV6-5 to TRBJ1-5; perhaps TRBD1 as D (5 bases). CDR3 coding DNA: TGTGCCAGCAGAACACAGGAAGCGAGCAATCAGCCCCAGCATTTT. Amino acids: CASRTQEASNQPQHF.